The T cell receptor (beta chain) described here comes from a study of regulatory T cells in long-lasting Graves disease. Whole-study context: For under 3 months, newly diagnosed Graves' patients had been taking antithyroid drugs. Study-level points and caveats: Persistent Graves' patients possessed reduced TCR diversity relative to recently diagnosed ones.

Libraries of TCR beta came from iRepertoire HTBI primers plus Arm-PCR of CDR3 regions. TCRdb analysed the multiplex PCR reads with MiXCR anew, one entry per CDR3 protein. The sample has under 300,000 distinct CDR3 sequences, 15% to 20% seen once. CDR1 is SEHNR and CDR2 is FQNEAQ in the germline V gene (reference sequence). Trimming pared 6 bases from V and 7 bases from J, leaving 6 bases between. The CDR3 extends over 11 amino acids. This clonotype was seen ten or more times. Its antigen is not known. As to time point: newly diagnosed GD, antithyroid drugs for less than 3 months. After RNA was extracted from PBMCs, the TCR library was made from it. These same data were also listed under a study on T cells in Graves' hyperthyroidism and ophthalmopathy.

This material consisted of peripheral blood mononuclear cells (PBMCs), taken at new diagnosis, from a patient treated with antithyroid drugs. The chain carries TRBV7-9 and TRBJ2-2; D not certain. This receptor was taken from a woman between 25 and 40 years old with Graves disease. CDR3 protein: CASSSGGELFF. In DNA, the CDR3 is TGTGCCAGCAGTTCAGGCGGGGAGCTGTTTTTT. The complete variable domain, with remaining parts taken from reference TRBV7-9 and TRBJ2-2, reads DTGVSQNPRHKITKRGQNVTFRCDPISEHNRLYWYRQTLGQGPEFLTYFQNEAQLEKSRLLSDRFSAERPKGSFSTLEIQRTEQGDSAMYLCASSSGGELFFGEGSRLTVL.